A single sample is the source of the 28 T cell receptor beta chains below, sequenced in a study of T-cell memory formation after mild COVID-19. TCRdb reanalysed the 5' RACE reads using MiXCR and keeps one entry per CDR3 protein. Of about 320,000 distinct CDR3 sequences listed, about 13% are singletons. The sample comprised PBMCs or a T cell subset sorted from them (not recorded which). These TCRs come from a man aged 18 to 30 who had mild COVID-19 (a few samples of this study predate the infection). Cell type and time point are not known.

V usage is TRBV5-1 and J usage is TRBJ2-6; D possibly corresponds to TRBD1 (6 bases). Germline lookup yields CDR1 SGHRS and CDR2 YFSETQ. With 0 bases removed from V and 4 bases from J, the gap between germline ends came to 11 bases. CDR3 length: 16 amino acids. As DNA, the CDR3 is TGCGCCAGCAGCTTGGAATACAGGGTCGGGGCCAACGTCCTGACTTTC. Translating gives CASSLEYRVGANVLTF. The variable domain in full, completed from reference TRBV5-1 and TRBJ2-6, reads KAGVTQTPRYLIKTRGQQVTLSCSPISGHRSVSWYQQTPGQGLQFLFEYFSETQRNKGNFPGRFSGRQFSNSRSEMNVSTLELGDSALYLCASSLEYRVGANVLTFGAGSRLTVL.

The CDR3 sequence: CASSPRTAEGDTQYF. The CDR3 nucleotides read TGTGCCAGCAGCCCAAGGACCGCGGAAGGAGATACGCAGTATTTT. The chain employs TRBV7-9 and TRBJ2-3, with unresolved D. The V end lost 5 bases, the J end lost 5 bases, and 17 bases lay between the germline ends. The germline V gene encodes CDR1 SEHNR and CDR2 FQNEAQ (reference sequence). CDR3 size: 15 residues.

The gene calls are TRBV12-3 or TRBV12-4 and TRBJ1-5, with D possibly being TRBD1 (5 bases). CDR3 length: 14 amino acids. Trimming took 3 bases from V and 4 from J, leaving 10 bases between them. DNA of the CDR3: TGTGCCAGCAGTTTGGTGGCAGGGAATCAGCCCCAGCATTTT. Translating gives CASSLVAGNQPQHF.

The table lists this clonotype with a few counts. The V gene is TRBV7-2, the J gene TRBJ1-1, with 10 nucleotides matching TRBD1. CDR1 and CDR2 (germline): SGHTA, FQGNSA. J gave up 6 bases and V 4 bases, and 11 bases lay outside the gene matches. There are 16 residues in the CDR3. The CDR3 is CASSYVTGQGRPEAFF. The CDR3 bases are TGTGCCAGCAGCTACGTAACGGGACAGGGGCGCCCTGAAGCTTTCTTT. Drawing the rest from reference TRBV7-2 and TRBJ1-1, the complete variable domain is GAGVSQSPSNKVTEKGKDVELRCDPISGHTALYWYRQSLGQGLEFLIYFQGNSAPDKSGLPSDRFSAERTGGSVSTLTIQRTQQEDSAVYLCASSYVTGQGRPEAFFGQGTRLTVV.

The V call is TRBV11-2, the J call TRBJ1-6, with D possibly TRBD1 on 5 matching bases. This CDR3 region has 15 residues. The germline gives CDR1 SGHAT, CDR2 FQNNGV. The ends were cut back, 3 bases at V and 3 bases at J, with 9 bases in the middle. CDR3 region: CASSFWGSYNSPLHF. The CDR3 nucleotides read TGTGCCAGCAGCTTCTGGGGGAGCTATAATTCACCCCTCCACTTT.

This chain joins TRBV7-9 and TRBJ1-1; perhaps TRBD1 as D (5 bases). Trimming cost V 4 bases and J 4 bases, with 19 bases left between them. This CDR3 is built from 16 residues. The germline gives CDR1 SEHNR, CDR2 FQNEAQ (reference sequence). The chain's CDR3 is CASSSEPGFLGTEAFF. CDR3 coding DNA: TGTGCCAGCAGCTCCGAACCAGGGTTCTTGGGCACTGAAGCTTTCTTT.

This clonotype was counted only a few times. The rearrangement uses TRBV4-3 and TRBJ1-5; D is unresolved. Trimming removed 4 bases from V and 7 bases from J, with 11 bases in between. CDR1 is LGHNA and CDR2 is YSLEER in the germline V gene. The CDR3 sequence is 13 residues long. CDR3: CASSPVGVQPQHF. The CDR3 bases are TGCGCCAGCAGCCCCGTTGGGGTGCAGCCCCAGCATTTT.

The chain joins TRBV3-1 to TRBJ2-7, with D possibly TRBD1 on 5 matching bases. CDR1 and CDR2 (germline): LGHDT, YNNKEL (reference sequence). This CDR3 spans 15 amino acids. V dropped 2 bases and J dropped 3 bases, with 14 bases sitting between them. DNA for the CDR3: TGTGCCAGCAGCCAAAAGGGGATGGGGCACTACGAGCAGTACTTC. It encodes CASSQKGMGHYEQYF.

This sequence joins TRBV18 and TRBJ2-4; D might be TRBD2 (6 bases). The germline gives CDR1 KGHSH, CDR2 LQKENI. The CDR3 covers 13 residues. Between the trimmed V and J ends, which lost 0 bases and 10 bases, there was a span of 10 bases. CDR3: CASSPPGGEIQYF. DNA for the CDR3: TGTGCCAGCTCACCACCGGGGGGAGAAATTCAGTACTTC.

This clonotype has at least ten counts. The rearrangement uses TRBV7-9 and TRBJ2-2; D ambiguous. The CDR3 contains 16 residues. V was pared by 5 bases and J by 1 base, with 14 bases between. The germline gives CDR1 SEHNR, CDR2 FQNEAQ (reference sequence). CDR3 protein: CASSPMKAGNTGELFF. The CDR3 DNA reads as TGTGCCAGCAGCCCAATGAAGGCTGGGAACACCGGGGAGCTGTTTTTT. The variable domain in full, with the rest retrieved from reference TRBV7-9 and TRBJ2-2, is DTGVSQNPRHKITKRGQNVTFRCDPISEHNRLYWYRQTLGQGPEFLTYFQNEAQLEKSRLLSDRFSAERPKGSFSTLEIQRTEQGDSAMYLCASSPMKAGNTGELFFGEGSRLTVL.

A few counts support this clonotype. The chain joins TRBV9 to TRBJ2-5; 8 bases fit TRBD1. Germline CDR1 and CDR2: SGDLS and YYNGEE. The V and J ends lost 3 bases and 3 bases, in that order; junction bases with no gene match: 7. The CDR3 has 15 amino acids. CDR3 sequence (DNA): TGTGCCAGCAGCGGGACAGGGACGTTTGAAGAGACCCAGTACTTC. This sequence encodes CASSGTGTFEETQYF.

This clonotype came up many times. The gene calls are TRBV9 and TRBJ1-2; no reliable D call. Trimming left V 0 bases short and J 0 bases short, with 9 bases between. The CDR3 loop spans 15 amino acids. Germline loops: CDR1 SGDLS, CDR2 YYNGEE. DNA for the CDR3: TGTGCCAGCAGCGTAGGGGCAGCCCCTAACTATGGCTACACCTTC. Amino acids: CASSVGAAPNYGYTF.

This clonotype was seen a few times. CDR3 nucleotides: TGTGCCAGCAGATCGACTGGAGGCCGGGGGGCGTATGGCTACACCTTC. Its protein product is CASRSTGGRGAYGYTF. V is TRBV7-2 and J is TRBJ1-2, with D possibly being TRBD1 (6 bases). This CDR3 spans 16 amino acids. V lost 6 bases, J lost 5 bases, and 22 bases lay in between. Per germline, CDR1 SGHTA and CDR2 FQGNSA.

The genes are TRBV29-1 and TRBJ1-1; D is perhaps TRBD1 (6 bases). This CDR3 contains 13 residues. The V end lost 7 bases, the J end lost 4 bases, and 16 bases lay between the germline ends. Germline V gene data show CDR1 as SQVTM and CDR2 as ANQGSEA. The CDR3 is CSGGPRGGTEAFF. The CDR3 coding sequence is TGCAGCGGGGGGCCCCGAGGGGGCACTGAAGCTTTCTTT.

This clonotype was counted only a few times. The chain links TRBV24-1 to TRBJ2-1; 10 bases are a match to TRBD2. Looked up from germline, CDR1 is KGHDR and CDR2 is SFDVKD. The CDR3 extends over 14 amino acids. V was clipped by 5 bases and J by 7 bases; unmatched bases: 4. In DNA form, the CDR3 reads TGTGCCACCAGTGCAACTAGCGGGGCTAATGAGCAGTTCTTC. It translates to CATSATSGANEQFF.

This clonotype was observed a handful of times. This sequence joins TRBV6-5 and TRBJ2-7; D gene unclear. The V end was cut by 1 base, the J end by 8 bases, with 18 bases between. The V gene's germline CDR1 is MNHEY and CDR2 SVGAGI. This CDR3 spans 15 amino acids. This CDR3 reads CASSYWGKAPVKQYF. The CDR3 DNA follows: TGTGCCAGCAGTTACTGGGGAAAGGCCCCGGTTAAGCAGTACTTC.

Notes on this clonotype: Since a much larger clone is just one base distant, this may be a read error. The chain couples TRBV20-1 to TRBJ2-1, with 11 nucleotides matching TRBD2. Germline lookup yields CDR1 DFQATT and CDR2 SNEGSKA (reference sequence). V lost 6 bases, J lost 4 bases, and 8 bases stayed unmatched. This CDR3 spans 15 amino acids. The CDR3 protein is CSAETLAGVYNEQFF. In nucleotides, the CDR3 is TGCAGTGCGGAGACACTAGCGGGGGTGTACAATGAGCAGTTCTTC.

V and J are TRBV2 and TRBJ2-6; D not resolved. V gave up 8 bases and J gave up 0 bases, with 11 bases separating them. The CDR3 covers 15 residues. Germline V gene lookup returns CDR1 SNHLY and CDR2 FYNNEI. The CDR3 DNA follows: TGTGCCAGCGGGGATGAGAGCTCTGGGGCCAACGTCCTGACTTTC. Protein: CASGDESSGANVLTF.

This clonotype was found a few times. The chain couples TRBV5-1 to TRBJ2-7; D unclear. There are 14 residues in the CDR3. CDR1 SGHRS and CDR2 YFSETQ come from the germline V gene. Trimming cost V 1 base and J 0 bases, with 8 bases left between them. The CDR3 reads CASSLRVSSYEQYF. The CDR3 coding sequence is TGCGCCAGCAGCTTGCGGGTTAGCTCCTACGAGCAGTACTTC.

This clonotype was picked up a small number of times. This rearrangement joins TRBV12-3 or TRBV12-4 to TRBJ1-3; a possible D gene is TRBD1 (6 bases). CDR3 length: 14 amino acids. V was trimmed by 7 bases and J by 2 bases, leaving 12 bases between them. The CDR3 bases are TGTGCCAGCACCCACTCAGGGGCTGGAAACACCATATATTTT. Amino acids: CASTHSGAGNTIYF.

This clonotype showed up just a few times. The rearrangement links TRBV5-1 to TRBJ2-7; 9 bases are a match to TRBD2. From germline, CDR1 is SGHRS and CDR2 YFSETQ. After removal of 2 bases from V and 0 bases from J, the junction contained 9 bases not matched to a gene. The CDR3 spans 17 residues. In nucleotides, the CDR3 is TGCGCCAGCAGCTTTTTTGGAGCGGGGGGTTCCTCCTACGAGCAGTACGTC. Encoded protein: CASSFFGAGGSSYEQYV.

This chain joins TRBV6-6 and TRBJ1-6; D is unclear. CDR3 length: 11 amino acids. V was cut by 0 bases and J by 14 bases, with 5 bases left in between. CDR1 and CDR2 from the germline V gene are MNHNY and SVGAGI (reference sequence). Here the CDR3 DNA reads TGTGCCAGCAGTTACTCGGCTACCCTCCACTTT. It yields the protein CASSYSATLHF.

This clonotype appeared a few times. This chain uses TRBV4-3 with TRBJ2-1; a possible D gene is TRBD1 (6 bases). The V and J ends lost 1 base and 8 bases respectively, with 21 bases between them. CDR1 and CDR2 from the germline V gene are LGHNA and YSLEER. The CDR3 is 17 amino acids. The DNA for the CDR3 is TGCGCCAGCAGCCAAGCGAACAGGGTTCCCGCTATTGATGAGCAGTTCTTC. It is translated as CASSQANRVPAIDEQFF.

This rearrangement joins TRBV6-2 or TRBV6-3 to TRBJ2-7, with D uncertain. The CDR3 consists of 14 residues. V was trimmed by 10 bases and J by 3 bases, leaving 19 bases between them. Germline CDR1 MNHEY, CDR2 SVGEGT. CDR3 nucleotide sequence: TGTGCCACCCAGGCCGATAGGAGCTACTACGAGCAGTACTTC. It yields the protein CATQADRSYYEQYF.

The V and J genes are TRBV28 and TRBJ1-3; no firm D call. V was trimmed by 6 bases and J by 0 bases, leaving 15 bases between them. The germline V gene encodes CDR1 MDHEN and CDR2 SYDVKM. This CDR3 is 16 amino acids long. The CDR3 DNA follows: TGTGCCAGCAGCCTCGGAGGCCCTCGCTCTGGAAACACCATATATTTT. Its protein is CASSLGGPRSGNTIYF.

This sequence joins TRBV29-1 and TRBJ1-1; D ambiguous. CDR1 is SQVTM and CDR2 is ANQGSEA in the germline V gene. Trimming removed 4 bases from V and 11 bases from J, with 20 bases in between. The CDR3 sequence is 13 residues long. The CDR3 sequence is CSVVHRESWRAFF. The DNA of the CDR3 is TGCAGCGTTGTTCACCGGGAATCGTGGCGGGCTTTCTTT.

The V gene is TRBV5-1, the J gene TRBJ1-1; no clear D. The CDR3 runs 15 residues. Germline CDR1 reads SGHRS; CDR2 reads YFSETQ. The ends were cut back, 3 bases at V and 2 bases at J, with 14 bases in the middle. The CDR3 reads CASSYMPGVNTEAFF. DNA for the CDR3: TGCGCCAGCAGCTATATGCCAGGCGTTAACACTGAAGCTTTCTTT.

The chain joins TRBV20-1 to TRBJ2-5; TRBD2 agrees at 8 bases. The CDR3 extends over 16 amino acids. Losses at the gene ends were 1 base for V and 5 bases for J; bases not matched to a gene: 12. CDR1 and CDR2 (germline): DFQATT, SNEGSKA (reference sequence). The CDR3 sequence: CSARGSGGTAGETQYF. The CDR3 coding sequence is TGCAGTGCTAGAGGCAGCGGGGGAACGGCGGGGGAGACCCAGTACTTC.